Here is one TCR beta chain with its context. These data come from a study of blood T cell repertoires in COVID-19. Study-wide context: PBMCs, B-cell-depleted T cells, or T cells provided the cDNA or gDNA that made up the material.

V was trimmed by 0 bases and J by 8 bases, leaving 13 bases between them. CDR1 is LGHNA, CDR2 YNFKEQ, per germline. CDR3 length: 14 residues. The repertoire was sequenced with immunoSEQ multiplex PCR; TCRdb's copy has only in-frame clones and lacks some. This repertoire shows around 230,000 clones, around 87% found once; its top ten account for 2.5% to 3.5%. Sequencing was performed on PBMCs or T cells enriched from blood (not recorded which). This sequence joins TRBV4-2 and TRBJ1-2; D remains unclear. This TCR came from a woman aged 40 to 50 with acute COVID-19. CDR3 residues: CASSQDLGREGYTF. The CDR3 DNA reads TGTGCCAGCAGCCAAGATCTAGGGAGGGAAGGCTACACCTTC.